This TCR beta chain was observed in a study of blood T cell dynamics during melanoma immunotherapy. Sequencing was performed with immunoSEQ multiplex PCR; in TCRdb, only in-frame clones are kept and a portion is missing. Of about 7,800 clones listed, approximately 90% are singletons. This sample's time point: week 3, after first cycle of checkpoint inhibitor. The sample here was blood, taken from a patient treated with checkpoint blockade. This clonotype was sampled from a human donor with melanoma.

The CDR3 DNA is TGCGCCAGCAGCGGTGAAGGGAGCTCCTACAATGAGCAGTTCTTC. This encodes CASSGEGSSYNEQFF. This sequence joins TRBV5-1 and TRBJ2-1; TRBD2 is a possible D gene (5 bases). Germline lookup yields CDR1 SGHRS and CDR2 YFSETQ. Trimming took off 4 bases at V and 0 bases at J, with 11 bases between the two ends. This CDR3 has 15 amino acids.